This TCR beta chain emerged from a study of blood T cells in healthy people across ages. The ends were cut back, 2 bases at V and 9 bases at J, with 11 bases in the middle. Germline CDR1 is MNHNS and CDR2 is SASEGT. The CDR3 has 14 residues. Sample-barcoded 5' priming and a J-beta primer mix drove a second PCR of about 6 to 12 cycles. TCRdb re-analysed the 5' RACE reads in MiXCR, keeping a single row per CDR3 protein. This sample has about 640,000 distinct CDR3 sequences, with approximately 50% found just once. Researchers collected around 10 milliliters of peripheral blood from every single donor. Isolating PBMCs gave at least 6 million of these cells per sample.

Input material: blood. The clonotype comes from a man in his 60s in good health. The chain uses TRBV6-1 and TRBJ1-6; possibly TRBD1 for D (6 bases). The CDR3 spells CASSELQGGSPLHF. CDR3 nucleotides: TGTGCCAGCAGTGAATTACAGGGAGGTTCACCCCTCCACTTT.